What follows describes a single T cell receptor beta chain. Germline values: CDR1 MNHEY, CDR2 SVGAGI. The CDR3 is 16 residues long. The V segment lost 0 bases and the J segment 0 bases; nucleotides outside the gene matches: 2. The data were obtained in a study of T cell changes during pregnancy in multiple sclerosis. Data came from immunoSEQ multiplex PCR; TCRdb stores just in-frame clones and leaves some out. The sample comprises 30,000 or so clones, about 92% of which are singletons, and approximately 0.43% rests with the top ten. This specimen consisted of CD4+ T cells from peripheral blood mononuclear cells, obtained after pregnancy. This TCR was sampled from a female donor with multiple sclerosis, enrolled in a pregnancy study. This rearrangement joins TRBV6-5 to TRBJ2-7; 10 nucleotides align to TRBD2. The CDR3 nucleotides read TGTGCCAGCAGTTACTCCAGCGGGGGGGCCTCCTACGAGCAGTACTTC. Amino acid sequence: CASSYSSGGASYEQYF.